These T cell receptor beta chains were read from a single sample in a study of T cell responses to AZD1222 COVID-19 vaccine. Repertoires were generated with immunoSEQ multiplex PCR, while TCRdb's copy carries only in-frame clones and drops some. Of approximately 140,000 clones listed, approximately 90% were seen once; the top ten hold less than 3.5%. The source material was peripheral blood, sampled 28 days after the second AZD1222 dose. All receptors come from an adult who received the AZD1222 COVID-19 vaccine. CDR3s include the opening cysteine and the closing phenylalanine or tryptophan. Each record gives: V gene, J gene, clone size, D gene, CDR3 DNA, CDR3 protein. A D gene is named only where the DNA matches it firmly. Size is omitted from some rows. Given values are once, few, many or a class for expanded clones.

V gene: TRBV4-2
J gene: TRBJ2-1
clone size: NA
D gene: NA
CDR3 DNA: TGTGCCAGCAGCCAAGACTGGCGTCAGCAGTTCTTC
CDR3 protein: CASSQDWRQQFF

V gene: TRBV3-1/TRBV3-2
J gene: TRBJ2-7
clone size: NA
D gene: TRBD1
CDR3 DNA: TGTGCCAGCAGCCAAGGTTCCCAGGGGGCTAGCGAGCAGTACTTC
CDR3 protein: CASSQGSQGASEQYF

V gene: TRBV6-5
J gene: TRBJ1-4
clone size: NA
D gene: NA
CDR3 DNA: TGTGCCAGCAGTTACTCGTTGAGGGAAACTAATGAAAAACTGTTTTTT
CDR3 protein: CASSYSLRETNEKLFF

V gene: TRBV18
J gene: TRBJ2-7
clone size: NA
D gene: NA
CDR3 DNA: TGTGCCAGCTCACCAGACATGTACGAGCAGTACTTC
CDR3 protein: CASSPDMYEQYF

V gene: TRBV10-3
J gene: TRBJ1-2
clone size: NA
D gene: NA
CDR3 DNA: TGTGCCATCAGTGAGGTCCGGCAGCCCAGCGACAGTGGCTACACCTTC
CDR3 protein: CAISEVRQPSDSGYTF

V gene: TRBV28
J gene: TRBJ1-5
clone size: NA
D gene: NA
CDR3 DNA: TGTGCCAGCAAACTACCCCAGGGGCAATGGCAGCCCCAGCATTTT
CDR3 protein: CASKLPQGQWQPQHF

V gene: TRBV2
J gene: TRBJ1-2
clone size: once
D gene: NA
CDR3 DNA: TGTGCCAGCAGACCAGGATCTAGCTCTAACTATGGCTACACCTTC
CDR3 protein: CASRPGSSSNYGYTF

V gene: TRBV7-2
J gene: TRBJ1-2
clone size: NA
D gene: TRBD1
CDR3 DNA: TGTGCCAGCAGCTTAGGGGCACAGGGGGCAAATGGCTACACCTTC
CDR3 protein: CASSLGAQGANGYTF

V gene: TRBV30
J gene: TRBJ2-1
clone size: NA
D gene: NA
CDR3 DNA: TGTGCCTGGAGTGTACAGAGGGATGAGCAGTTCTTC
CDR3 protein: CAWSVQRDEQFF

V gene: TRBV6-4
J gene: TRBJ1-1
clone size: NA
D gene: TRBD1
CDR3 DNA: TGTGCCAGCAGTGACTCACATCTCGGACAGGGGGCTATTAACACTGAAGCTTTCTTT
CDR3 protein: CASSDSHLGQGAINTEAFF

V gene: TRBV19
J gene: TRBJ2-7
clone size: NA
D gene: NA
CDR3 DNA: TGTGCCAGTAGTATTAAGGGCTACGAGCAGTACTTC
CDR3 protein: CASSIKGYEQYF

V gene: TRBV29-1
J gene: TRBJ1-1
clone size: NA
D gene: NA
CDR3 DNA: TGCAGCGTTGTTGAAGGGGGAGCTTTCTTT
CDR3 protein: CSVVEGGAFF

V gene: TRBV9
J gene: TRBJ2-1
clone size: few
D gene: NA
CDR3 DNA: TGTGCCAGCAGCGTAGGGGTTGGTATCTCCTACAATGAGCAGTTCTTC
CDR3 protein: CASSVGVGISYNEQFF

V gene: TRBV2
J gene: TRBJ1-4
clone size: NA
D gene: TRBD1
CDR3 DNA: TGTGCCAGCAGGAGGGACAGGGGGCCGTCTAATGAAAAACTGTTTTTT
CDR3 protein: CASRRDRGPSNEKLFF

V gene: TRBV12-3/TRBV12-4
J gene: TRBJ1-5
clone size: NA
D gene: NA
CDR3 DNA: TGTGCCAGCAGTTTCGGAAATCAGCCCCAGCATTTT
CDR3 protein: CASSFGNQPQHF

V gene: TRBV15
J gene: TRBJ2-1
clone size: NA
D gene: NA
CDR3 DNA: TGTGCCACCAGCAGGGCTCCCGTGGAGGGCTGGTACAATGAGCAGTTCTTC
CDR3 protein: CATSRAPVEGWYNEQFF

V gene: TRBV29-1
J gene: TRBJ2-1
clone size: NA
D gene: TRBD1
CDR3 DNA: TGCAGCGTCCTCCGGGACAGGCCGAACAATGAGCAGTTCTTC
CDR3 protein: CSVLRDRPNNEQFF